This T cell receptor beta chain was retrieved from a study of cytomegalovirus exposure and HLA in healthy donors. Study results and caveats: Analysis was carried out at a later point, and it linked a missense DCLRE1C variant to TCR beta V- and J-gene trimming. A later analysis reportedly found that, within productive TCRs, an Asian-associated ancestry cluster had fewer N-insertions than the mean observed across the 666 donors.

PCR used 60 Vbeta primers and 13 Jbeta primers. Assay: immunoSEQ multiplex PCR; the TCRdb copy retains only in-frame clones and omits some. The sample includes fewer than 200,000 clones, less than 90% of them seen just once. Losses at the gene ends were 0 bases for V and 6 bases for J; bases not matched to a gene: 4. The CDR3 totals 15 residues. CDR1 is SGHRS, CDR2 YFSETQ, per germline. A remark on this clone: What it recognizes is unknown.

This receptor was obtained from a man in his fifties or sixties in good health and CMV-seronegative. The chain links TRBV5-1 to TRBJ2-1, with 9 bases fitting TRBD2. The material sequenced was PBMCs. As DNA, the CDR3 is TGCGCCAGCAGCTTGGCAGCGGGGGGACTCAATGAGCAGTTCTTC. It codes for CASSLAAGGLNEQFF.